These T cell receptor beta chains were read from a single sample in a study of early T cells in non-severe SARS-CoV-2 infection. A single record per CDR3 protein comes from TCRdb applying MiXCR to the 5' RACE reads. The sample consists of tens of thousands of distinct CDR3 sequences, 9% to 10% of them appearing once. The starting material was whole blood, obtained at baseline. The source of these receptors is an adult who was a healthcare worker with PCR-confirmed SARS-CoV-2 infection or an uninfected control (not recorded which). CDR3s include the opening cysteine and the closing phenylalanine or tryptophan. D genes are given only for firm matches. Only some rows state a clone size, as once, few, many or a class for expanded clones.

v_gene	abundance	d_gene	j_gene	CDR3aa	CDR3nt
TRBV11-2	few	NA	TRBJ1-1	CASSLDRRGTEAFF	TGTGCCAGCAGCTTAGACCGTCGAGGGACTGAAGCTTTCTTT
TRBV11-2	NA	TRBD2	TRBJ2-1	CASSLDTSGSRSYNEQFF	TGTGCCAGCAGCTTAGACACTAGCGGGAGCCGTTCCTACAATGAGCAGTTCTTC
TRBV7-2	NA	NA	TRBJ2-7	CASSLVAGAYEQYF	TGTGCCAGCAGCTTAGTTGCGGGTGCCTACGAGCAGTACTTC
TRBV7-2	few	TRBD1	TRBJ2-5	CASSSYRGTQYF	TGTGCCAGCAGCTCCTACAGGGGAACCCAGTACTTC
TRBV28	many	NA	TRBJ1-4	CASSSTGQSEKLFF	TGTGCCAGCAGTTCGACCGGGCAGAGCGAAAAACTGTTTTTT
TRBV28	NA	NA	TRBJ1-2	CASSFAHEYYGYTF	TGTGCCAGCAGTTTCGCTCACGAATACTATGGCTACACCTTC
TRBV9	many	NA	TRBJ2-3	CASSLVGWETDTQYF	TGTGCCAGCTCCCTAGTAGGGTGGGAGACAGATACGCAGTATTTT
TRBV6-6	NA	TRBD1	TRBJ1-2	CASSQLADRGNGYTF	TGTGCCAGCAGCCAACTCGCGGACAGGGGAAATGGCTACACCTTC
TRBV20-1	NA	TRBD2	TRBJ2-7	CSARDRLAGHYEQYF	TGCAGTGCTAGAGATAGACTAGCGGGCCACTACGAGCAGTACTTC
TRBV28	NA	TRBD2	TRBJ2-7	CASSLAGGYEQYF	TGTGCCAGCAGTCTAGCGGGAGGCTACGAGCAGTACTTC
TRBV20-1	many	NA	TRBJ2-3	CSPLGADTQYF	TGCAGCCCCCTGGGGGCAGATACGCAGTATTTT
TRBV7-9	many	TRBD2	TRBJ2-1	CASSPPRLAGVGERRHEQFF	TGTGCCAGCAGCCCCCCTCGGCTAGCGGGAGTCGGGGAAAGACGCCATGAGCAGTTCTTC
TRBV27	NA	TRBD1	TRBJ1-5	CASSWDRGFNQPQHF	TGTGCCAGCAGTTGGGACAGGGGATTCAATCAGCCCCAGCATTTT
TRBV6-2/TRBV6-3	NA	TRBD2	TRBJ2-1	CASSRTSVRNEQFF	TGTGCCAGCAGTCGGACTAGCGTAAGAAATGAGCAGTTCTTC
TRBV6-6	few	TRBD1	TRBJ1-1	CASLPRDRRVSTEAFF	TGTGCCAGCCTCCCCCGGGACAGGAGAGTCAGCACTGAAGCTTTCTTT
TRBV6-5	many	NA	TRBJ1-5	CASSRYSNQPQHF	TGTGCCAGCAGTCGATATAGCAATCAGCCCCAGCATTTT
TRBV4-3	NA	NA	TRBJ1-5	CASSQETDSRQPQHF	TGCGCCAGCAGCCAAGAAACGGACTCAAGGCAGCCCCAGCATTTT
TRBV28	many	TRBD1	TRBJ2-7	CASTPPGQTYEQYF	TGTGCCAGCACCCCACCGGGACAGACCTACGAGCAGTACTTC
TRBV19	many	NA	TRBJ2-2	CASAQPNTGELFF	TGTGCCAGTGCCCAGCCTAACACCGGGGAGCTGTTTTTT
TRBV20-1	few	NA	TRBJ1-5	CSARGGGQQPQHF	TGCAGTGCTAGAGGCGGAGGTCAGCAGCCCCAGCATTTT
TRBV5-1	few	TRBD2	TRBJ2-3	CASSLLVAGVGTDTQYF	TGCGCCAGCAGCCTCTTAGTAGCGGGAGTGGGGACAGATACGCAGTATTTT
TRBV20-1	many	TRBD2	TRBJ2-3	CSANNLAGADTQYF	TGCAGTGCCAACAATTTAGCGGGCGCAGATACGCAGTATTTT
TRBV12-2	NA	NA	TRBJ1-1	CASRLETDNTEAFF	TGTGCAAGTCGCTTAGAGACAGATAACACTGAAGCTTTCTTT
TRBV7-2	many	NA	TRBJ1-1	CASSLNRVVFF	TGTGCCAGCAGCTTAAATCGGGTGGTTTTCTTT
TRBV28	NA	TRBD2	TRBJ2-1	CASRTSGYNEQFF	TGTGCCAGCCGGACTAGCGGATACAATGAGCAGTTCTTC
TRBV12-3/TRBV12-4	few	TRBD1	TRBJ1-1	CASSPEQGGFWTEAFF	TGTGCCAGCAGTCCGGAACAGGGGGGGTTTTGGACTGAAGCTTTCTTT
TRBV7-2	few	NA	TRBJ1-6	CASSLNLPLHF	TGTGCCAGCAGCTTAAATTTACCCCTCCACTTT
TRBV5-1	few	TRBD2	TRBJ2-1	CASSSSGLARGHEQFF	TGCGCCAGCAGCTCCTCGGGACTAGCGAGGGGCCATGAGCAGTTCTTC
TRBV29-1	many	NA	TRBJ2-5	CSVENSQETQYF	TGCAGCGTTGAGAACAGCCAAGAGACCCAGTACTTC
TRBV2	few	TRBD1	TRBJ2-7	CASGQGRRYEQYF	TGTGCCAGCGGACAGGGGCGGAGGTACGAGCAGTACTTC
TRBV2	few	NA	TRBJ1-1	CASSVARPPEAFF	TGTGCCAGCAGTGTGGCGCGACCCCCTGAAGCTTTCTTT
TRBV27	NA	TRBD2	TRBJ2-7	CASSLVLSGTYEQYF	TGTGCCAGCAGTTTAGTGCTTAGCGGGACTTACGAGCAGTACTTC
TRBV6-1	many	TRBD1	TRBJ2-7	CASSDGQGSYEQYF	TGTGCCAGCAGTGACGGACAGGGGAGCTACGAGCAGTACTTC
TRBV20-1	few	NA	TRBJ1-1	CSTTGRLNTEAFF	TGCAGTACAACGGGACGACTGAACACTGAAGCTTTCTTT
TRBV4-1	few	NA	TRBJ1-2	CASSQGPDRSGYTF	TGCGCCAGCAGCCAAGGTCCCGACAGAAGCGGCTACACCTTC
TRBV27	few	NA	TRBJ2-1	CASTSLGTSYNEQFF	TGTGCCAGCACCTCCCTGGGGACCTCCTACAATGAGCAGTTCTTC
TRBV5-6	few	NA	TRBJ2-3	CASSSDYPLNTDTQYF	TGTGCCAGCAGCTCCGACTACCCTCTTAACACAGATACGCAGTATTTT
TRBV7-3	few	TRBD2	TRBJ2-7	CASSLLGTSDEQYF	TGTGCCAGCAGCTTATTGGGGACTAGCGACGAGCAGTACTTC
TRBV5-1	few	NA	TRBJ1-1	CASMRAALGHHTEAFF	TGCGCCAGCATGAGGGCCGCGTTGGGACACCACACTGAAGCTTTCTTT
TRBV7-2	many	NA	TRBJ1-1	CASSSTLGYGTEAFF	TGTGCCAGCAGCTCAACATTAGGGTATGGCACTGAAGCTTTCTTT
TRBV4-1	NA	NA	TRBJ1-4	CASSQEGALTNEKLFF	TGTGCCAGCAGCCAAGAGGGTGCTTTAACTAATGAAAAACTGTTTTTT
TRBV12-3/TRBV12-4	NA	TRBD1	TRBJ1-5	CASSGGTGGNQPQHF	TGTGCCAGCAGCGGGGGGACAGGGGGCAATCAGCCCCAGCATTTT
TRBV29-1	NA	NA	TRBJ2-5	CSVGSQETQYF	TGCAGCGTTGGCTCCCAAGAGACCCAGTACTTC
TRBV28	few	NA	TRBJ2-7	CASGKSPPITNIRYF	TGTGCCAGCGGGAAAAGCCCACCCATCACTAACATTCGGTACTTC
TRBV11-2	NA	TRBD2	TRBJ2-7	CASSTLAGTYEQYF	TGTGCCAGCAGCACGTTAGCGGGAACCTACGAGCAGTACTTC
TRBV11-2	many	NA	TRBJ1-1	CASSLVSPNTEAFF	TGTGCCAGCAGCTTAGTTTCACCCAACACTGAAGCTTTCTTT
TRBV28	few	NA	TRBJ2-5	CASAFTGFGQETQYF	TGTGCCAGCGCATTCACAGGGTTCGGGCAAGAGACCCAGTACTTC
TRBV7-2	NA	NA	TRBJ2-1	CASRPTSNEQFF	TGTGCCAGCAGACCTACTTCCAATGAGCAGTTCTTC
TRBV20-1	few	TRBD2	TRBJ2-1	CSASRTSHRNEQFF	TGCAGTGCTAGCCGGACTAGCCATCGGAATGAGCAGTTCTTC
TRBV12-3/TRBV12-4	few	NA	TRBJ2-1	CASVMSGSYNEQFF	TGTGCCAGCGTTATGAGCGGCTCCTACAATGAGCAGTTCTTC
TRBV4-2	NA	NA	TRBJ2-1	CASSQGDLDLNEQFF	TGTGCCAGCAGCCAAGGGGACCTCGACCTCAATGAGCAGTTCTTC
TRBV9	NA	TRBD1	TRBJ1-1	CASRSPGQPEAFF	TGTGCCAGCAGATCCCCGGGACAGCCTGAAGCTTTCTTT
TRBV7-9	many	NA	TRBJ1-5	CASSLDNQPQHF	TGTGCCAGCAGCTTAGATAATCAGCCCCAGCATTTT